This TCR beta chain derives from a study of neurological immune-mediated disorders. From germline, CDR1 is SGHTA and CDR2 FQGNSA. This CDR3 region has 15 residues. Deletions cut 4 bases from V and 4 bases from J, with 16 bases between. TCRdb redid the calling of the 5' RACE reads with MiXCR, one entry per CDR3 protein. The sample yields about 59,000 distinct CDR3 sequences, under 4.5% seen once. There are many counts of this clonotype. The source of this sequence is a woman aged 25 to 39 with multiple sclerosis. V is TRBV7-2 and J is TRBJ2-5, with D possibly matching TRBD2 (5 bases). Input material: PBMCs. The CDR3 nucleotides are TGTGCCAGCAGCTACCAAACGGACCGGGGAGAGACCCAGTACTTC. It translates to CASSYQTDRGETQYF.